Shown below are 24 T cell receptor beta chains from a single sample sequenced in a study of T cells in Graves' hyperthyroidism and ophthalmopathy (dated by TCRdb to about 2019). Library prep was done by multiplex PCR. Instrument used: Illumina HiSeq 2000. The TCR beta CDR3 regions were amplified from the RNA transcripts. The first round of RT-PCR for the TCR CDR3 was performed with the HTBI primer set and the Qiagen OneStep RT-PCR kit. TCRdb cleaned the public reads at Q25 with fastp, built clones with MiXCR and kept in-frame beta chains. All rows with the same CDR3 protein become a single entry with the most common DNA and genes. Here the sample has roughly 250,000 distinct CDR3 sequences; approximately 16% occur a single time. Of the sample, 25% to 30% is held by the ten largest clones. The sample comprised blood. Receptor source: a woman younger than 35 with Graves' ophthalmopathy.

This clonotype was found many times. The chain carries TRBV20-1 and TRBJ1-2; D is possibly TRBD1 (6 bases). With 4 bases removed from V and 10 bases from J, the gap between germline ends came to 13 bases. CDR1 DFQATT and CDR2 SNEGSKA come from the germline V gene (reference sequence). The CDR3 is 11 residues long. CDR3 bases: TGCAGTGCTAAGGGGGGGGCTGTCTACACCTTC. Encoded protein: CSAKGGAVYTF.

This clonotype has ten or more counts. The chain employs TRBV9 and TRBJ2-7; 7 nucleotides agree with TRBD2. CDR1 SGDLS and CDR2 YYNGEE come from the germline V gene. Trimming removed 4 bases from V and 0 bases from J; junction bases left unmatched: 7. The CDR3 covers 15 residues. CDR3 coding DNA: TGTGCCAGCAGCCCCGATGGCGGGAGCTCCTACGAGCAGTACTTC. Protein product: CASSPDGGSSYEQYF.

There are many counts of this clonotype. The chain combines TRBV20-1 with TRBJ1-1, with 8 bases matching TRBD1. V lost 5 bases to trimming and J lost 1 base; unmatched junction nucleotides: 0. There are 12 residues in the CDR3. Germline V gene data show CDR1 as DFQATT and CDR2 as SNEGSKA (reference sequence). CDR3 nucleotides: TGCAGTGCTGGACAGGGGAACACTGAAGCTTTCTTT. This translates into CSAGQGNTEAFF.

Ten or more counts support this clonotype. V and J are TRBV7-2 and TRBJ2-1; D could derive from TRBD1 or TRBD2 (6 bases each). Germline-derived CDR1 and CDR2 are SGHTA and FQGNSA. CDR3 size: 15 residues. The V and J ends lost 4 bases and 9 bases respectively, with 19 bases between them. CDR3 protein: CASSSPEGGTSEQFF. As DNA, the CDR3 is TGTGCCAGCAGCTCCCCGGAGGGGGGAACAAGTGAGCAGTTCTTC.

This clonotype was recorded many times. The chain has TRBV25-1 and TRBJ2-7; TRBD1 might be the D (6 bases). V was trimmed by 10 bases and J by 6 bases, leaving 13 bases between them. This CDR3 has 11 residues. Germline V gives CDR1 MGHDK, CDR2 SYGVNS. As DNA, the CDR3 is TGTGCCACCGGGACATCCGGCGAGCAGTACTTC. Translating gives CATGTSGEQYF.

This clonotype was seen repeatedly, ten times or more. The gene calls are TRBV28 and TRBJ2-1; D might be TRBD1 (6 bases). The CDR3 is 15 residues long. V lost 1 base and J lost 0, with 7 bases in between. CDR1 is MDHEN, CDR2 SYDVKM, per germline. CDR3 sequence (DNA): TGTGCCAGCAGTTTATCAGGGGCCTCCTACAATGAGCAGTTCTTC. Amino acid sequence: CASSLSGASYNEQFF.

This clonotype was seen just once. J is TRBJ1-1 and V is TRBV20-1, with a tentative D call TRBD1 (5 bases). The CDR3 has 14 amino acids. The V gene lost 5 bases and the J gene lost 5 bases, with 18 bases spanning the gap. CDR1 is DFQATT and CDR2 is SNEGSKA in the germline V gene (reference sequence). The CDR3 sequence: CSAYSGGGETEAFF. The CDR3 DNA follows: TGCAGTGCTTATAGCGGGGGGGGAGAGACTGAAGCTTTCTTT.

The sample holds a few counts of this clonotype. The junction shows a germline mismatch at one end, possibly a read error. The J gene is TRBJ1-2, the V gene TRBV7-9; D ambiguous. The CDR3 is 12 residues long. Germline V gene data show CDR1 as SEHNR and CDR2 as FQNEAQ (reference sequence). Here the CDR3 reads CASSLNLDGHTF. The CDR3 DNA sequence: TGTGCCAGCAGCTTAAACCTTGATGGCCACACCTTC.

This clonotype was detected a few times. A read error may explain this, as a much larger clone is one base away. The chain recombines TRBV12-3 or TRBV12-4 with TRBJ2-5; weak D call: TRBD2 (6 bases). V dropped 5 bases and J dropped 4 bases, with 17 bases sitting between them. The CDR3 covers 15 residues. As DNA, the CDR3 is TGTGCCAGCAGTAGGTTCGGGAGTGGGCCAGAGACCCAGTACTTC. This encodes CASSRFGSGPETQYF.

This clonotype was seen repeatedly, ten times or more. The V call is TRBV28, the J call TRBJ2-4; tentatively, D is TRBD2 (6 bases). The CDR3 length is 12 residues. From germline, CDR1 is MDHEN and CDR2 SYDVKM. Trimming removed 6 bases at V and 8 bases at J, with 11 bases between. The CDR3 loop is CASRRGRDIQYF. In DNA form, the CDR3 reads TGTGCCAGCAGGCGGGGTAGGGACATTCAGTACTTC.

This clonotype was seen ten or more times. This rearrangement joins TRBV20-1 to TRBJ2-5; maybe TRBD2 (7 bases). Germline CDR1 DFQATT, CDR2 SNEGSKA (reference sequence). V shed 6 bases and J shed 5 bases, with 16 bases lying between them. This CDR3 comprises 13 residues. The CDR3 reads CSARGGSWETQYF. The CDR3 nucleotides are TGCAGTGCCCGCGGGGGCTCCTGGGAGACCCAGTACTTC.

The chain is built from TRBV10-3 and TRBJ2-5; 10 bases are a match to TRBD1. This CDR3 contains 17 residues. Germline assignment: CDR1 ENHRY and CDR2 SYGVKD. V was pared by 2 bases and J by 13 bases, with 19 bases of the junction left unmatched. In DNA, the CDR3 is TGTGCCATCAGTGAGGGACAGGGGGTAGCTAGCGAGCAAGGTCGGTACTTC. Encoded protein: CAISEGQGVASEQGRYF.

V usage is TRBV11-3 and J usage is TRBJ2-6, with 9 bases matching TRBD1. Germline values: CDR1 SGHNT, CDR2 YENEEA. CDR3 length: 16 residues. Trimming took 5 bases from V and 0 from J; bases not matched to a gene: 2. The CDR3 region is CASSPGQGSGANVLTF. CDR3 sequence (DNA): TGTGCCAGCAGCCCGGGACAGGGCTCTGGGGCCAACGTCCTGACTTTC.

This clonotype was recorded many times. The CDR3 spells CSARDLGLAGTEQFF. The CDR3 nucleotides are TGCAGTGCTAGAGATCTCGGACTAGCGGGAACTGAGCAGTTCTTC. J is TRBJ2-1 and V is TRBV20-1; 12 bases are a match to TRBD2. Germline loops: CDR1 DFQATT, CDR2 SNEGSKA (reference sequence). J gave up 9 bases and V 0 bases, and 6 bases lay outside the gene matches. The CDR3 covers 15 residues.

This chain uses TRBV28 with TRBJ2-1, with no clear D. CDR1 is MDHEN, CDR2 SYDVKM, per germline. The V end lost 7 bases, the J end lost 6 bases, and 13 bases lay between the germline ends. This CDR3 has 13 residues. Written as DNA, the CDR3 is TGTGCCAGCAACGAGCAAATAGGCAATGAGCAGTTCTTC. Translating it yields CASNEQIGNEQFF.

Many counts were recorded for this clonotype. This chain links TRBV29-1 with TRBJ1-2; the match to TRBD1 covers 7 bases. The CDR3 is 12 amino acids. The V gene end was trimmed by 2 bases and the J gene end by 6 bases; junction bases not matched to a gene: 3. From germline, CDR1 is SQVTM and CDR2 ANQGSEA. CDR3 in amino acids: CSVEKGANGYTF. The CDR3 coding sequence is TGCAGCGTTGAAAAGGGGGCGAATGGCTACACCTTC. Together with reference TRBV29-1 and TRBJ1-2, the CDR3 gives the full variable domain: SAVISQKPSRDICQRGTSLTIQCQVDSQVTMMFWYRQQPGQSLTLIATANQGSEATYESGFVIDKFPISRPNLTFSTLTVSNMSPEDSSIYLCSVEKGANGYTFGSGTRLTVV.

This clonotype was detected many times. The chain employs TRBV14 and TRBJ2-7, with 9 bases matching TRBD2. Trimming at V came to 2 bases and at J to 4 bases, leaving 12 bases not matched to a gene. The CDR3 is made up of 17 amino acids. Looked up from germline, CDR1 is SGHDN and CDR2 is FVKESK. CDR3 sequence (DNA): TGTGCCAGCAGCCAATGGAATAGCGGGAGCAACCTATACGAGCAGTACTTC. It specifies CASSQWNSGSNLYEQYF.

This clonotype was seen many times. The chain recombines TRBV7-9 with TRBJ2-5; 9 positions agree with TRBD1. The J segment lost 4 bases and the V segment lost 7 bases, leaving 13 bases of the junction unmatched. CDR1 and CDR2 from the germline V gene are SEHNR and FQNEAQ (reference sequence). The CDR3 length is 16 residues. CDR3 sequence (DNA): TGTGCCAGCACCATTACCTCAGGGACAGGGATAGAGACCCAGTACTTC. Translating it yields CASTITSGTGIETQYF.

The table lists this clonotype with many counts. The rearrangement uses TRBV10-3 and TRBJ1-1; D remains unclear. The CDR3 consists of 15 residues. Trimming pared 7 bases from V and 0 bases from J, leaving 15 bases between. The germline V gene encodes CDR1 ENHRY and CDR2 SYGVKD. The CDR3 loop reads CAITPDSGVNTEAFF. In DNA, the CDR3 is TGTGCCATCACCCCCGACTCGGGTGTGAACACTGAAGCTTTCTTT.

This clonotype was seen at least ten times. The chain employs TRBV14 and TRBJ2-7; no definite D call. Germline V gene sequence: CDR1 SGHDN, CDR2 FVKESK. Trimming removed 3 bases at V and 3 bases at J, with 3 bases between. This CDR3 spans 11 amino acids. The CDR3 here is CASSQFYEQYF. The CDR3 DNA reads TGTGCCAGCAGCCAGTTCTACGAGCAGTACTTC. Combining the CDR3 with reference TRBV14 and TRBJ2-7 gives the whole variable domain EAGVTQFPSHSVIEKGQTVTLRCDPISGHDNLYWYRRVMGKEIKFLLHFVKESKQDESGMPNNRFLAERTGGTYSTLKVQPAELEDSGVYFCASSQFYEQYFGPGTRLTVT.

The rearrangement uses TRBV20-1 and TRBJ1-2; D is uncertain. CDR3 size: 13 residues. Between the trimmed V and J ends, which lost 0 bases and 8 bases, there was a span of 13 bases. Germline V gene sequence: CDR1 DFQATT, CDR2 SNEGSKA (reference sequence). The CDR3 DNA sequence: TGCAGTGCTAGAGAAGCGGTCTCCGGAGGCTACACCTTC. Translated: CSAREAVSGGYTF.

This clonotype was seen many times. The gene calls are TRBV19 and TRBJ2-7; the D call may be TRBD1 or TRBD2 (5 bases each). Trimming shortened V by 3 bases and J by 2 bases, and 8 bases separated the two germline ends. From germline, CDR1 is LNHDA and CDR2 SQIVND (reference sequence). The CDR3 runs to 13 residues. In DNA, the CDR3 is TGTGCCAGTAGTATCGGGGCCACCTACGAGCAGTACTTC. Amino acids: CASSIGATYEQYF.

This clonotype has at least ten counts. The chain combines TRBV28 with TRBJ1-6; D might be TRBD1 (6 bases). The CDR3 is made up of 16 amino acids. Germline V gene sequence: CDR1 MDHEN, CDR2 SYDVKM. Trimming stripped 1 base from V and 5 bases from J, with 12 bases between. CDR3 bases: TGTGCCAGCAGTTTATTTAGGGGGTCAAATAATTCACCCCTCCACTTT. Its protein product is CASSLFRGSNNSPLHF.

This clonotype was detected many times. The chain employs TRBV12-3 or TRBV12-4 and TRBJ2-7, with a possible D match to TRBD2 (5 bases). This CDR3 is built from 16 residues. V lost 4 bases to trimming and J lost 0 bases, with 16 bases between them. CDR3 in DNA: TGTGCCAGCAGTTCTCAACCCGGGGTTTTCTCCTACGAGCAGTACTTC. Translated: CASSSQPGVFSYEQYF.